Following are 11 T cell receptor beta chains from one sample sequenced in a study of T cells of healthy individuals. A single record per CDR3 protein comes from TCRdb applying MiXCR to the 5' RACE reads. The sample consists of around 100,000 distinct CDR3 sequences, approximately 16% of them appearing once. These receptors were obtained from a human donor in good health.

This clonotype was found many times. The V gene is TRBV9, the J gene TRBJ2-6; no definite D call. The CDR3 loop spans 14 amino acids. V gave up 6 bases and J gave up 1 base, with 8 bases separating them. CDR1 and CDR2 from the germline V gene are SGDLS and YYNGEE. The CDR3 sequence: CASNLGSGANVLTF. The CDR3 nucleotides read TGTGCCAGCAATTTGGGGTCTGGGGCCAACGTCCTGACTTTC.

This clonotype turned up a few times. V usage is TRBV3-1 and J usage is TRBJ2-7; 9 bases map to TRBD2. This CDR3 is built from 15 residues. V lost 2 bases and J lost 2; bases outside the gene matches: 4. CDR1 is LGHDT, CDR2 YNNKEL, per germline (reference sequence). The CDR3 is CASSQRVAGAYEQYF. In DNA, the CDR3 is TGTGCCAGCAGCCAAAGGGTAGCGGGGGCCTACGAGCAGTACTTC.

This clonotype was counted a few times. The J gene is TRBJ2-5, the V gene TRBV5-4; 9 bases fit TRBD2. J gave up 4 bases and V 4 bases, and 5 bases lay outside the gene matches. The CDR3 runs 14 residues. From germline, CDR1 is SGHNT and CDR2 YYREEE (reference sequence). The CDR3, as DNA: TGTGCCAGCAGCAGCGGGAGGATGAGAGAGACCCAGTACTTC. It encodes CASSSGRMRETQYF.

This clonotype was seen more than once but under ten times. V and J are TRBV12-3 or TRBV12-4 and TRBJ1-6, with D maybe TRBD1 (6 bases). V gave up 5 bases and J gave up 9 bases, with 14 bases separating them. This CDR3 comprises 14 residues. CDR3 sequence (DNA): TGTGCCAGCAGTCCTCAGGGGATGGGTTCACCCCTCCACTTT. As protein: CASSPQGMGSPLHF.

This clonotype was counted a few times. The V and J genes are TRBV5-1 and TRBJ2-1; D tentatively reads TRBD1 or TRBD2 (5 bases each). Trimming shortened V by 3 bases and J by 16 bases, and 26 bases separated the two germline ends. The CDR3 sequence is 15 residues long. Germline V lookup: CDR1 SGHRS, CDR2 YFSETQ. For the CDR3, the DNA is TGCGCCAGCAGCTCCAGAACCGGGGCAGGGTTTCCGCAATTCTTC. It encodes CASSSRTGAGFPQFF.

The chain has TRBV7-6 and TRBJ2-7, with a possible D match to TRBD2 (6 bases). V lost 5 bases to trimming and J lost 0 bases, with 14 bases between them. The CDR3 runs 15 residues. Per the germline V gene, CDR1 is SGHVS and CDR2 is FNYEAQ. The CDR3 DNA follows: TGTGCCAGCAGCCCGATGGGACTGTCCTCCTACGAGCAGTACTTC. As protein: CASSPMGLSSYEQYF.

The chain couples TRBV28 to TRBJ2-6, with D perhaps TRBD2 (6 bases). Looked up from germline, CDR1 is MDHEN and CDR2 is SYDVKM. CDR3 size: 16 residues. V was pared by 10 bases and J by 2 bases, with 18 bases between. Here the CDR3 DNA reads TGTGCCATCGCCCTTCCGGGGAGGACTGGGGCCAACGTCCTGACTTTC. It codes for CAIALPGRTGANVLTF.

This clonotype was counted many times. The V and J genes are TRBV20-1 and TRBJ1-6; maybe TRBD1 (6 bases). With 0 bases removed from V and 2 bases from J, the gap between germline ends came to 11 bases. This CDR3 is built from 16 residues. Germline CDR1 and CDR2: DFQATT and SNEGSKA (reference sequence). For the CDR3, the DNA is TGCAGTGCTAGAGAGACAGGAAGCCCCTATAATTCACCCCTCCACTTT. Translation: CSARETGSPYNSPLHF.

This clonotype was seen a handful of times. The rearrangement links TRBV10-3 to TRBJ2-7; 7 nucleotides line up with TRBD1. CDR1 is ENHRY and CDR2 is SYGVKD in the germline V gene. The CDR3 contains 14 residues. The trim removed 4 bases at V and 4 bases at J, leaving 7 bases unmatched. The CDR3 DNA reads TGTGCCATCAGTGCCCGGGACAGATCTTACGAGCAGTACTTC. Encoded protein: CAISARDRSYEQYF.

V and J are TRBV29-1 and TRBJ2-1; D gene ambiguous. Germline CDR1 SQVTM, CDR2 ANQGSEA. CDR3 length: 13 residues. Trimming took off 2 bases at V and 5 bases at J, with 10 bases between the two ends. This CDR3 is CSVELNRDNEQFF. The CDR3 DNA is TGCAGCGTTGAATTGAACAGAGACAATGAGCAGTTCTTC.

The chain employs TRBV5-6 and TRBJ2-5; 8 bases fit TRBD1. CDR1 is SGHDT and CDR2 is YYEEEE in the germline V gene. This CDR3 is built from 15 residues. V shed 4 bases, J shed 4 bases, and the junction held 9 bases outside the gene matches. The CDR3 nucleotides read TGTGCCAGCAGCCCCCGGGGAACAGGGGGAGAGACCCAGTACTTC. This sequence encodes CASSPRGTGGETQYF. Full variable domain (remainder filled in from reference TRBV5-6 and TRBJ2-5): DAGVTQSPTHLIKTRGQQVTLRCSPKSGHDTVSWYQQALGQGPQFIFQYYEEEERQRGNFPDRFSGHQFPNYSSELNVNALLLGDSALYLCASSPRGTGGETQYFGPGTRLLVL.